This passage covers 19 T cell receptor beta chains from one sample sequenced in a study of T cells after yellow fever vaccination. One entry per CDR3 protein, called by TCRdb with MiXCR from the 5' RACE reads. The sample holds a few hundred thousand distinct CDR3 sequences; 8.7% are singletons and the top ten take around 3.3%. The input for sequencing was CD4+ T cells sorted from PBMCs, taken 5 days after the yellow fever booster vaccination. These receptors all stem from a young man who received the YFV17D yellow fever vaccine.

The chain joins TRBV12-3 or TRBV12-4 to TRBJ1-5, with D unclear. Trimming pared 6 bases from V and 2 bases from J, leaving 11 bases between. This CDR3 has 14 residues. The CDR3 is CASSYGRGNQPQHF. The CDR3, as DNA: TGTGCCAGCAGCTACGGTCGGGGCAATCAGCCCCAGCATTTT.

This clonotype was observed at least ten times. This chain connects TRBV4-2 to TRBJ1-2; possibly TRBD1 for D (6 bases). With 0 bases removed from V and 7 bases from J, the gap between germline ends came to 18 bases. The V gene's germline CDR1 is LGHNA and CDR2 YNFKEQ. The CDR3 sequence is 16 residues long. Here the CDR3 reads CASSQDLFNRASGYTF. Written as DNA, the CDR3 is TGTGCCAGCAGCCAAGATCTTTTTAACAGGGCTTCTGGCTACACCTTC.

A few counts support this clonotype. The V gene is TRBV5-1, the J gene TRBJ2-5, with TRBD2 matching 11 bases. The germline V gene has CDR1 SGHRS and CDR2 YFSETQ. This CDR3 is 16 amino acids long. Trimming cost V 3 bases and J 6 bases; bases outside gene matches: 10. The CDR3 here is CASSSLAGGPVKTQYF. In nucleotides, the CDR3 is TGCGCCAGCAGCTCCTTAGCGGGGGGGCCTGTAAAGACCCAGTACTTC.

This clonotype was recorded at least ten times. This chain uses TRBV10-3 with TRBJ2-7, with 9 bases matching TRBD1. The CDR3 sequence is 13 residues long. J gave up 4 bases and V 6 bases, and 4 bases lay outside the gene matches. CDR1 and CDR2 from the germline V gene are ENHRY and SYGVKD. The CDR3 sequence is CAIRPGQGYEQYF. In DNA form, the CDR3 reads TGTGCCATCAGGCCGGGACAGGGATACGAGCAGTACTTC.

This chain connects TRBV12-2 to TRBJ1-5; TRBD1 is the table's D call, not checked against the DNA. TRBV12-2 is listed as a pseudogene. This CDR3 has 17 residues. CDR3 coding DNA: TGTGCAAGTCGCTTAGGAGGGGGACAGCCTAGCAATCAGCCCCAGCATTTT. It codes for CASRLGGGQPSNQPQHF.

This clonotype was observed a few times. This chain uses TRBV12-3 or TRBV12-4 with TRBJ1-2; D unresolved. Trimming took off 2 bases at V and 0 bases at J, with 7 bases between the two ends. The CDR3 totals 14 residues. In nucleotides, the CDR3 is TGTGCCAGCAGTTTACAGAATTCTAACTATGGCTACACCTTC. This sequence encodes CASSLQNSNYGYTF.

The CDR3 DNA follows: TGTGCCAGCAGCGCCGAGCAGGGGGCCTATGGCTACACCTTC. Translated, it gives CASSAEQGAYGYTF. This chain uses TRBV6-4 with TRBJ1-2; 8 bases agree with TRBD1. Germline V gives CDR1 MRHNA, CDR2 SNTAGT. With V trimmed by 6 bases and J by 4 bases, 7 bases remained unmatched. The CDR3 consists of 14 residues.

The chain couples TRBV7-2 to TRBJ2-6, with 8 bases identical to TRBD1. Trimming took 5 bases from V and 12 from J; bases not matched to a gene: 6. There are 13 residues in the CDR3. Germline assignment: CDR1 SGHTA and CDR2 FQGNSA. The CDR3 DNA reads as TGTGCCAGCAGCCCAGGACAGGGTGGCGTCCTGACTTTC. This codes for CASSPGQGGVLTF. Variable domain in full (rest from reference TRBV7-2 and TRBJ2-6): GAGVSQSPSNKVTEKGKDVELRCDPISGHTALYWYRQSLGQGLEFLIYFQGNSAPDKSGLPSDRFSAERTGGSVSTLTIQRTQQEDSAVYLCASSPGQGGVLTFGAGSRLTVL.

This clonotype has only a few counts. J is TRBJ1-1 and V is TRBV2; 7 bases match TRBD1. Germline V lookup: CDR1 SNHLY, CDR2 FYNNEI. The CDR3 runs 13 residues. Unmatched junction bases numbered 10, after V lost 11 bases and J lost 4 bases. As DNA, the CDR3 is TGTGCCGGAACAGGGGAGGAATTCACTGAAGCTTTCTTT. It specifies CAGTGEEFTEAFF.

This chain links TRBV4-3 with TRBJ1-5; D is ambiguous. The CDR3 totals 13 residues. With 0 bases removed from V and 6 bases from J, the gap between germline ends came to 6 bases. From germline, CDR1 is LGHNA and CDR2 YSLEER. Here the CDR3 reads CASSQDNSQPQHF. The DNA of the CDR3 is TGCGCCAGCAGCCAAGATAACAGTCAGCCCCAGCATTTT.

This clonotype appeared a few times. The J gene is TRBJ1-1, the V gene TRBV7-9, with 7 nucleotides matching TRBD1. V lost 5 bases to trimming and J lost 3 bases; unmatched junction nucleotides: 12. The length of the CDR3 is 16 residues. The germline V gene encodes CDR1 SEHNR and CDR2 FQNEAQ (reference sequence). The CDR3 coding sequence is TGTGCCAGCAGCCCCCTGAAGACAGGGACGGACACTGAAGCTTTCTTT. Its translation is CASSPLKTGTDTEAFF. The complete variable domain, with remaining parts taken from reference TRBV7-9 and TRBJ1-1, reads DTGVSQNPRHKITKRGQNVTFRCDPISEHNRLYWYRQTLGQGPEFLTYFQNEAQLEKSRLLSDRFSAERPKGSFSTLEIQRTEQGDSAMYLCASSPLKTGTDTEAFFGQGTRLTVV.

V gene TRBV18 combines with J gene TRBJ2-1, with TRBD1 as a possible D gene (6 bases). The CDR3 extends over 14 amino acids. Trimming stripped 2 bases from V and 5 bases from J, with 10 bases between. Looked up from germline, CDR1 is KGHSH and CDR2 is LQKENI. In nucleotides, the CDR3 is TGTGCCAGCTCACCATCCCACAGGGACAATGAGCAGTTCTTC. Its protein product is CASSPSHRDNEQFF.

The rearrangement joins TRBV12-3 or TRBV12-4 to TRBJ1-1, with 7 nucleotides matching TRBD1. J lost 3 bases, V lost 3 bases, and 4 bases had no gene match. The CDR3 is made up of 14 amino acids. CDR3 nucleotide sequence: TGTGCCAGCAGTTTGGAGGGGGCGTACACTGAAGCTTTCTTT. Translating it yields CASSLEGAYTEAFF.

In this sample, this clonotype turned up a few times. The rearrangement joins TRBV7-2 to TRBJ1-1; D not certain. This CDR3 comprises 13 residues. Trimming took 0 bases from V and 4 from J, leaving 6 bases between them. Germline V CDR1 and CDR2: SGHTA, FQGNSA. Here the CDR3 DNA reads TGTGCCAGCAGCTTAGCGAACCCCACTGAAGCTTTCTTT. Translating gives CASSLANPTEAFF.

The chain couples TRBV10-3 to TRBJ2-5; D is perhaps TRBD1 or TRBD2 (6 bases each). Trimming took 3 bases from V and 1 from J, leaving 15 bases between them. Germline V CDR1 and CDR2: ENHRY, SYGVKD. The CDR3 consists of 16 residues. This CDR3 reads CAISDRRGAIQETQYF. The CDR3 region has the DNA TGTGCCATCAGTGACCGGAGGGGGGCGATCCAAGAGACCCAGTACTTC.

In its sample, this clonotype was seen a few times. The chain combines TRBV15 with TRBJ2-7; TRBD1 might be the D (6 bases). The V end lost 5 bases, the J end lost 6 bases, and 11 bases lay between the germline ends. This CDR3 is 12 amino acids long. Germline CDR1 is LNHNV and CDR2 is YYDKDF (reference sequence). The CDR3 region has the DNA TGTGCCACCAGCGACAGGTTCGGCGAGCAGTACTTC. Protein product: CATSDRFGEQYF.

This clonotype was seen more than once but under ten times. The chain has TRBV2 and TRBJ2-5; perhaps TRBD1 as D (5 bases). CDR3 length: 13 residues. Germline CDR1 reads SNHLY; CDR2 reads FYNNEI. V lost 8 bases and J 2 bases, leaving 12 bases between the germline ends. CDR3 bases: TGTGCCAGCCTTTATGGGGCACAAGAGACCCAGTACTTC. Translating it yields CASLYGAQETQYF.

Only a few counts were recorded for this clonotype. This rearrangement joins TRBV4-1 to TRBJ1-2; TRBD1 is a possible D gene (5 bases). Deletions cut 3 bases from V and 1 base from J, with 9 bases between. The CDR3 extends over 14 amino acids. CDR1 is MGHRA, CDR2 YSYEKL, per germline. The CDR3 DNA is TGCGCCAGCAGCCAGGGGGAGATTAACTATGGCTACACCTTC. Translated: CASSQGEINYGYTF.

This clonotype was counted a few times. V usage is TRBV6-5 and J usage is TRBJ1-6; possibly TRBD1 for D (5 bases). CDR1 is MNHEY, CDR2 SVGAGI, per germline. Trimming took off 7 bases at V and 1 base at J, with 14 bases between the two ends. The CDR3 is made up of 16 amino acids. The chain's CDR3 is CASKLTVNSYNSPLHF. The CDR3 coding sequence is TGTGCCAGCAAGTTGACAGTTAATTCCTATAATTCACCCCTCCACTTT.